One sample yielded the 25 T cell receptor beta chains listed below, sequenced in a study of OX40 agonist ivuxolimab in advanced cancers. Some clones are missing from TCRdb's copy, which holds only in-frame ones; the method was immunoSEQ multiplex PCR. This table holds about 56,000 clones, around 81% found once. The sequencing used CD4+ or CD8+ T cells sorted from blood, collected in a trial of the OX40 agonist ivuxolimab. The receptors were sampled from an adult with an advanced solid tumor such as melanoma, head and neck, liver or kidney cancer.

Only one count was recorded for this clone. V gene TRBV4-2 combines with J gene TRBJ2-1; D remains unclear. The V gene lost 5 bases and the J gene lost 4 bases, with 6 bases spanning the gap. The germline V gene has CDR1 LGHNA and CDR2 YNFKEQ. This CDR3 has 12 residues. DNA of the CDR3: TGTGCCAGCAGCTGGGGATACAATGAGCAGTTCTTC. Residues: CASSWGYNEQFF.

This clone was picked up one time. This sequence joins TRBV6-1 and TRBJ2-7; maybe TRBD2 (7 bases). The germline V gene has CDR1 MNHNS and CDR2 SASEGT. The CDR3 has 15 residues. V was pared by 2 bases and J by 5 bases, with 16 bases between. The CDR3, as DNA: TGTGCCAGCAGTGAATTCATGCGGGGGCGGGACGAGCAGTACTTC. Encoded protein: CASSEFMRGRDEQYF.

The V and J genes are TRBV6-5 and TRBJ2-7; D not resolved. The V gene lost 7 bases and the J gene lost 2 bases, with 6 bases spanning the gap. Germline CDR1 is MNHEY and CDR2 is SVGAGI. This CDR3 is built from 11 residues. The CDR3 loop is CASMAAYEQYF. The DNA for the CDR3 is TGTGCCAGCATGGCAGCCTACGAGCAGTACTTC.

The CDR3 DNA is TGTGCCAGCAGCTTAGGCGAGATTGCGGGAAACACCATATATTTT. Translation gives CASSLGEIAGNTIYF. This chain uses TRBV7-8 with TRBJ1-3; D remains ambiguous. The germline gives CDR1 SGHVS, CDR2 FQNEAQ. CDR3 length: 15 amino acids. V was shortened by 1 base and J by 4 bases, with 11 bases between the two germline ends.

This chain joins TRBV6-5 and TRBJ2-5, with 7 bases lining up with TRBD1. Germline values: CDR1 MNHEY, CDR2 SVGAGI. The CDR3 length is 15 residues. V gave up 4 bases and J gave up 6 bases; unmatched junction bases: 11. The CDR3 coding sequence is TGTGCCAGCAGTTCCCACGAGACAGGGTTGAAGACCCAGTACTTC. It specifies CASSSHETGLKTQYF.

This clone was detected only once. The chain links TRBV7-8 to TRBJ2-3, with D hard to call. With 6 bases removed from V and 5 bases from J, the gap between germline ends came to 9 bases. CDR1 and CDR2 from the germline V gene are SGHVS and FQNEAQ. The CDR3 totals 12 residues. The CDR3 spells CASRQMGDTQYF. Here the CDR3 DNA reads TGTGCCAGCAGACAAATGGGAGATACGCAGTATTTT. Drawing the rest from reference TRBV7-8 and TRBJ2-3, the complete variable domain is GAGVSQSPRYKVAKRGQDVALRCDPISGHVSLFWYQQALGQGPEFLTYFQNEAQLDKSGLPSDRFFAERPEGSVSTLKIQRTQQEDSAVYLCASRQMGDTQYFGPGTRLTVL.

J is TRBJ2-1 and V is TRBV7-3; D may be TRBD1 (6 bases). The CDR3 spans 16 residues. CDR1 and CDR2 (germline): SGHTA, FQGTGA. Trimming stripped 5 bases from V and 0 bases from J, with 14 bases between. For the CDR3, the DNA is TGTGCCAGCAGCCCACAGGGTTCGAGCTCCTACAATGAGCAGTTCTTC. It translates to CASSPQGSSSYNEQFF.

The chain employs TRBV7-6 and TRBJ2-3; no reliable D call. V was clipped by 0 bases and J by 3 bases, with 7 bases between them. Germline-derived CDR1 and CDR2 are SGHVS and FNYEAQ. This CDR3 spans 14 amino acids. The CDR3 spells CASSLARGTDTQYF. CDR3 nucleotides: TGTGCCAGCAGCTTAGCGCGCGGAACAGATACGCAGTATTTT.

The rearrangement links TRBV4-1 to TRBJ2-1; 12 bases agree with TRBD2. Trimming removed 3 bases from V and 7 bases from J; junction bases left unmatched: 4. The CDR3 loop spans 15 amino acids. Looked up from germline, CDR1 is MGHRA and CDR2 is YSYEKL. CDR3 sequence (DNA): TGCGCCAGCAGCCAGACCGGGACTAGCGGGAATGAGCAGTTCTTC. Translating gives CASSQTGTSGNEQFF.

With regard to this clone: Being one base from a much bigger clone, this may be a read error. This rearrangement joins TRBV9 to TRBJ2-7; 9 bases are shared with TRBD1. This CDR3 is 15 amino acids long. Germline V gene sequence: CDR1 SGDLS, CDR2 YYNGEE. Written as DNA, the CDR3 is TGTGCCAACAGCGCCACCGGGACAGGGTTTCGCGAGCAGTACTTC. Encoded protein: CANSATGTGFREQYF.

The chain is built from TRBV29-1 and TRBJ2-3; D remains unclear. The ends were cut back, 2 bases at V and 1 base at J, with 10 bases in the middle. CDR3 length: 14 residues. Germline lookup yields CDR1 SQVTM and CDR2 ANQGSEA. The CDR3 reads CSVESIGRTDTQYF. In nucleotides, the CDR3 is TGCAGCGTTGAAAGCATAGGACGCACAGATACGCAGTATTTT.

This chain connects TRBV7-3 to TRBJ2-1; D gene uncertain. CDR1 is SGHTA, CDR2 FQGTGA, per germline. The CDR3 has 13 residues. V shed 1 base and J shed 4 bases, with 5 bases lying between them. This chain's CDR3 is CASSLSRYNEQFF. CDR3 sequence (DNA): TGTGCCAGCAGCTTAAGCAGATACAATGAGCAGTTCTTC.

The chain's CDR3 is CASTYQGQTIGPQHF. CDR3 DNA sequence: TGTGCCAGCACTTATCAGGGACAGACCATAGGGCCCCAGCATTTT. The V gene is TRBV7-2, the J gene TRBJ1-5; 7 nucleotides line up with TRBD1. J lost 9 bases, V lost 7 bases, and 15 bases had no gene match. The CDR3 runs 15 residues. CDR1 SGHTA and CDR2 FQGNSA come from the germline V gene.

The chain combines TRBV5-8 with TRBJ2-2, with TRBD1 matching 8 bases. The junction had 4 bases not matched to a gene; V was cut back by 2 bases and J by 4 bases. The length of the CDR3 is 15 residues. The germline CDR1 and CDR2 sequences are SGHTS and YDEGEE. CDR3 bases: TGTGCCAGCAGCTTCCGGACAGGGACCACCGGGGAGCTGTTTTTT. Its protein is CASSFRTGTTGELFF.

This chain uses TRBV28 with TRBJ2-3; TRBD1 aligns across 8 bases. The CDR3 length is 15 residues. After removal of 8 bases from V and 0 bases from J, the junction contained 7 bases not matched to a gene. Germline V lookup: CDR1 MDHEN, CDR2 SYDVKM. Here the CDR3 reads CASSTQGASTDTQYF. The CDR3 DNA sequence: TGTGCCAGCTCTACGCAGGGGGCTAGCACAGATACGCAGTATTTT.

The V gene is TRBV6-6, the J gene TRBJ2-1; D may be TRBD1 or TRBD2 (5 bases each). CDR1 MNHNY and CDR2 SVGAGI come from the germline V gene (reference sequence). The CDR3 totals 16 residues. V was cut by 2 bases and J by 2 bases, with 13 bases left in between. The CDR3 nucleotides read TGTGCCAGCAGTTACGACCCCCGGGACGCCTACAATGAGCAGTTCTTC. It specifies CASSYDPRDAYNEQFF.

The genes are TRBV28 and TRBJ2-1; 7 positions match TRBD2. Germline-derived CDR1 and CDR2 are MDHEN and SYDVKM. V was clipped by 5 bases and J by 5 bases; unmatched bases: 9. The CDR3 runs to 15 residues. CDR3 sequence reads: CASSPTSGGNNEQFF. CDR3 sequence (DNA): TGTGCCAGCAGTCCCACCTCGGGAGGCAACAATGAGCAGTTCTTC.

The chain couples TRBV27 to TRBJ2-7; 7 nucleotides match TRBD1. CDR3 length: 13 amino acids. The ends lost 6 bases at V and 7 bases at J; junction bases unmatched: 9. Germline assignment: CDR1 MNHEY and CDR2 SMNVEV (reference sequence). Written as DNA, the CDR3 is TGTGCCAGCAGCTTAGGAAGGGGGCTTGAGCAGTACTTC. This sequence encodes CASSLGRGLEQYF.

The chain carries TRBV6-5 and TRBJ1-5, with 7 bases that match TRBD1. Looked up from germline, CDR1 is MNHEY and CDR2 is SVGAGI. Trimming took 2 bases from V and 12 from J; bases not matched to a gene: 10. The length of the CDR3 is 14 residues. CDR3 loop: CASSYIGGAGLQHF. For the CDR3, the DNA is TGTGCCAGCAGTTACATAGGGGGCGCGGGACTCCAGCATTTT.

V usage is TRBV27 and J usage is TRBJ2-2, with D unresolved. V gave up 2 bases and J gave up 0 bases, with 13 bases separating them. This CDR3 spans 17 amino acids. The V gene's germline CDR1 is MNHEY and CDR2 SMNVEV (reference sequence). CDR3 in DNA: TGTGCCAGCAGTTTAAAGGGTCCAGCTACGAACACCGGGGAGCTGTTTTTT. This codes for CASSLKGPATNTGELFF.

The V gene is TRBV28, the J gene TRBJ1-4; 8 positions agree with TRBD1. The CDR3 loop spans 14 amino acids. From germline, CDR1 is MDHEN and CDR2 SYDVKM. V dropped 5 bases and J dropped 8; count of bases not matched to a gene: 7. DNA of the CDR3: TGTGCCAGCAGTCGACAGGGGATAGGGGAAAAACTGTTTTTT. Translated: CASSRQGIGEKLFF. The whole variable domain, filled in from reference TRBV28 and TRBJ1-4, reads DVKVTQSSRYLVKRTGEKVFLECVQDMDHENMFWYRQDPGLGLRLIYFSYDVKMKEKGDIPEGYSVSREKKERFSLILESASTNQTSMYLCASSRQGIGEKLFFGSGTQLSVL.

DNA of the CDR3: TGTGCCAGCAGTGTTCGGACAGAACAAGAGACCCAGTACTTC. Translating it yields CASSVRTEQETQYF. V usage is TRBV2 and J usage is TRBJ2-5, with a tentative D call TRBD1 (6 bases). Germline CDR1 SNHLY, CDR2 FYNNEI. The CDR3 is made up of 14 amino acids. Trimming shortened V by 4 bases and J by 2 bases, and 11 bases separated the two germline ends.

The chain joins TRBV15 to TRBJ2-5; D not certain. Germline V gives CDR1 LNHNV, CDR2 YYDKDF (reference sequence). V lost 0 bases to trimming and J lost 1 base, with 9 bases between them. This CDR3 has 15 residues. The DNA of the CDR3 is TGTGCCACCAGCAGAGATCAGGCCAGCCAAGAGACCCAGTACTTC. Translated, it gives CATSRDQASQETQYF.

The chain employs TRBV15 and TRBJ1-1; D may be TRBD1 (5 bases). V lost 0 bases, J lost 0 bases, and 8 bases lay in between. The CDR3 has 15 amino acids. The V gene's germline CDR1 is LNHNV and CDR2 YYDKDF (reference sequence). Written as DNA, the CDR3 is TGTGCCACCAGCAGAGATCGACAGTTGAACACTGAAGCTTTCTTT. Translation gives CATSRDRQLNTEAFF.

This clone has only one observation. In DNA, the CDR3 is TGTGCCAGCAGTGAATATATGGGGCCCGACCTGGAACTCTATGGCTACACCTTC. Protein sequence: CASSEYMGPDLELYGYTF. J is TRBJ1-2 and V is TRBV6-1; D might be TRBD1 (5 bases). The germline V gene has CDR1 MNHNS and CDR2 SASEGT. V lost 2 bases and J 4 bases, leaving 23 bases between the germline ends. This CDR3 spans 18 amino acids.